These 8 T cell receptor beta chains came from one sample sequenced in a study of blood T cell repertoires in COVID-19 (dated by TCRdb to the early 2020s). Libraries were prepared through the immunoSEQ multiplex PCR assay. As stored in TCRdb, this immuneACCESS dataset retains in-frame rearrangements with V and J assigned. A fraction of the clones does not appear; measured against another copy, unresolved V genes explain less than half of the discrepancy, and the remainder lacks a known reason. A total of some 83,000 clones appear in this sample, about four fifths of them only once. The ten largest clones capture 3.5% of the sample. Sequences were obtained from peripheral blood. These receptors were obtained from a middle-aged man with acute or convalescent COVID-19.

A few counts support this clone. This could be a read error, since a much larger clone is one nucleotide away. The genes are TRBV30 and TRBJ1-2; 7 positions match TRBD1. Germline V gives CDR1 GTSNPN, CDR2 SVGIG (reference sequence). With 1 base clipped from V and 4 bases from J, the junction kept 0 bases outside the gene matches. The CDR3 loop spans 12 amino acids. CDR3 DNA: TGTGCCTGGAGTGGACAGGGCTATGGCTACACCTTC. This gives the protein CAWSGQGYGYTF.

This chain connects TRBV6-5 to TRBJ1-1; D gene uncertain. The CDR3 length is 13 residues. V lost 5 bases, J lost 0 bases, and 7 bases lay in between. Germline V gene data show CDR1 as MNHEY and CDR2 as SVGAGI. CDR3 in amino acids: CASSIQVNTEAFF. DNA of the CDR3: TGTGCCAGCAGTATACAAGTGAACACTGAAGCTTTCTTT.

J is TRBJ1-5 and V is TRBV30; possible D gene TRBD1, 5 bases. Trimming took 1 base from V and 6 from J, leaving 16 bases between them. CDR1 GTSNPN and CDR2 SVGIG come from the germline V gene (reference sequence). This CDR3 region has 15 residues. The CDR3 DNA is TGTGCCTGGAGTGCTGGGACTTCCTTTTTTCAGCCCCAGCATTTT. Its translation is CAWSAGTSFFQPQHF.

The chain combines TRBV7-2 with TRBJ1-4; 7 positions agree with TRBD1. V lost 1 base to trimming and J lost 8 bases; unmatched junction nucleotides: 13. The CDR3 totals 17 residues. From germline, CDR1 is SGHTA and CDR2 FQGNSA. CDR3 amino acids: CASSLGIAQGSGEKLFF. The CDR3, as DNA: TGTGCCAGCAGCTTAGGGATAGCACAGGGGTCGGGGGAAAAACTGTTTTTT.

The chain is built from TRBV10-2 and TRBJ2-4; the match to TRBD1 covers 8 bases. Germline V gene lookup returns CDR1 WSHSY and CDR2 SAAADI. V shed 6 bases and J 3 bases; nucleotides not matched to a gene: 13. This CDR3 has 17 residues. The DNA of the CDR3 is TGCGCCAGCAGCCATTTCCCGACAGGGGAGGTCAAAAACATTCAGTACTTC. It is translated as CASSHFPTGEVKNIQYF.

The chain links TRBV27 to TRBJ1-5; D remains unclear. CDR1 is MNHEY, CDR2 SMNVEV, per germline (reference sequence). This CDR3 has 13 residues. V lost 3 bases and J lost 7, with 10 bases in between. CDR3 protein: CASSLGDSQPQHF. The CDR3 nucleotides are TGTGCCAGCAGTTTGGGTGATAGCCAGCCCCAGCATTTT.

J is TRBJ1-1 and V is TRBV4-3, with 7 bases matching TRBD1. This CDR3 region has 15 residues. V lost 0 bases, J lost 5 bases, and 6 bases stayed unmatched. The V gene's germline CDR1 is LGHNA and CDR2 YSLEER. DNA for the CDR3: TGCGCCAGCAGCCAAGACGAGGGGGCTAAGACTGAAGCTTTCTTT. It is translated as CASSQDEGAKTEAFF.

V gene TRBV27 combines with J gene TRBJ2-7; TRBD2 is a possible D gene (5 bases). The ends were cut back, 7 bases at V and 3 bases at J, with 13 bases in the middle. This CDR3 has 13 residues. Germline V CDR1 and CDR2: MNHEY, SMNVEV (reference sequence). The CDR3 loop is CASNTGGDYEQYF. CDR3 in DNA: TGTGCCAGCAACACTGGAGGAGACTACGAGCAGTACTTC.